The T cell receptor beta chain under discussion was sequenced for a study of regulatory T cells in long-lasting Graves disease. The CDR3 loop spans 20 amino acids. Germline values: CDR1 SNHLY, CDR2 FYNNEI. With 6 bases removed from V and 3 bases from J, the gap between germline ends came to 33 bases. Building of the TCR beta libraries involved iRepertoire HTBI primers and Arm-PCR of CDR3 regions. TCRdb ran MiXCR on the multiplex PCR reads and lists one entry per CDR3 protein. The sample has about 380,000 distinct CDR3 sequences, around 16% seen once. Documented time point: newly diagnosed GD, antithyroid drugs for less than 3 months. Scientists built the TCR library using RNA that was extracted from PBMCs. This clonotype was counted only a few times.

The gene calls are TRBV2 and TRBJ2-7, with TRBD2 as a possible D gene (6 bases). The receptor comes from a female donor with Graves disease. The sample here was peripheral blood mononuclear cells (PBMCs), taken at new diagnosis, from a patient treated with antithyroid drugs. This CDR3 reads CASSLELVEATCGLRYEQYF. CDR3 nucleotides: TGTGCCAGCAGCTTAGAGCTAGTCGAGGCGACGTGCGGACTACGCTACGAGCAGTACTTC.